This T cell receptor beta chain was observed in a study of T cell responses to AZD1222 COVID-19 vaccine. The study, taken as a whole, reports: CD4 TCRs associated with vaccination spanned spike, dominating at 160-218 and 743-854. Rises in breadth and depth of Spike-specific TCRs came after two AZD1222 doses. Females outnumbered males among donors, who were mostly white British; clonal diversity was possibly underestimated.

As regards this clone: Its cognate antigen is unknown.

Germline assignment: CDR1 MNHEY and CDR2 SMNVEV (reference sequence). The CDR3 totals 16 residues. V was shortened by 4 bases and J by 0 bases, with 13 bases between the two germline ends. This table comes from immunoSEQ multiplex PCR, and its TCRdb copy is limited to in-frame clones, with some not included. This sample has roughly 98,000 clones; approximately 91% occur once, and the top ten carry about a sixth. The genes are TRBV27 and TRBJ1-5; possible D gene TRBD1, 5 bases. This sequence was found in an adult who received the AZD1222 COVID-19 vaccine. Sequencing was performed on peripheral blood, taken 28 days after the second AZD1222 dose. In DNA form, the CDR3 reads TGTGCCAGCAGTTCCCGGGACCCCTCTAGCAATCAGCCCCAGCATTTT. Translation: CASSSRDPSSNQPQHF.